These 4 T cell receptor beta chains came from one sample sequenced in a study of T cell responses to AZD1222 COVID-19 vaccine. The assay was immunoSEQ multiplex PCR, and TCRdb's table has in-frame clones only and misses some. The repertoire holds roughly 160,000 clones, around 92% seen once, with 0.7% to 0.9% in the top ten. The input for sequencing was peripheral blood, taken on day 0 of AZD1222 vaccination. Every receptor here comes from an adult in good health.

V and J are TRBV29-1 and TRBJ2-7, with 10 bases matching TRBD2. The CDR3 is made up of 17 amino acids. V was clipped by 8 bases and J by 4 bases; unmatched bases: 20. Germline-derived CDR1 and CDR2 are SQVTM and ANQGSEA. DNA of the CDR3: TGCAGCCCACCCTCCGATCGGGCTAGCGGGGGCGGATACGAGCAGTACTTC. Translated: CSPPSDRASGGGYEQYF.

The chain has TRBV15 and TRBJ2-1; TRBD2 matches at 11 bases. V shed 2 bases and J 4 bases; nucleotides not matched to a gene: 4. This CDR3 region has 16 residues. Germline V gives CDR1 LNHNV, CDR2 YYDKDF (reference sequence). CDR3 loop: CATSRRLAGRYNEQFF. CDR3 bases: TGTGCCACCAGCAGAAGACTAGCGGGGCGTTACAATGAGCAGTTCTTC.

The rearrangement uses TRBV2 and TRBJ1-3; D may be TRBD1 (6 bases). This CDR3 spans 14 amino acids. Trimming took 5 bases from V and 4 from J, leaving 12 bases between them. CDR1 is SNHLY, CDR2 FYNNEI, per germline. This CDR3 reads CASSRGGRGNTIYF. In nucleotides, the CDR3 is TGTGCCAGCAGTCGAGGGGGGAGAGGAAACACCATATATTTT. Using reference TRBV2 and TRBJ1-3 for the parts outside the CDR3, the full variable domain is EPEVTQTPSHQVTQMGQEVILRCVPISNHLYFYWYRQILGQKVEFLVSFYNNEISEKSEIFDDQFSVERPDGSNFTLKIRSTKLEDSAMYFCASSRGGRGNTIYFGEGSWLTVV.

CDR3 DNA sequence: TGTGCCAGCGACTTGACCGGGGACTCCTACGAGCAGTACTTC. Protein sequence: CASDLTGDSYEQYF. The chain uses TRBV6-5 and TRBJ2-7; D may be TRBD2 (5 bases). The V gene lost 8 bases and the J gene lost 0 bases, with 14 bases spanning the gap. CDR1 and CDR2 from the germline V gene are MNHEY and SVGAGI. This CDR3 is 14 amino acids long.